Shown below are 14 T cell receptor beta chains from a single sample sequenced in a study of T cells after yellow fever vaccination. Each CDR3 protein gets one entry after TCRdb re-called the 5' RACE reads with MiXCR. The data hold some 120,000 distinct CDR3 sequences, with more than 6% observed a single time. The sequences come from CD4+ T cells sorted from PBMCs, collected 10 days after the first yellow fever vaccination. Receptors originate from a young man who received the YFV17D yellow fever vaccine.

This clonotype was counted ten times or more. This chain connects TRBV3-1 to TRBJ2-4, with 12 nucleotides matching TRBD2. V lost 4 bases and J lost 0; bases outside the gene matches: 1. The V gene's germline CDR1 is LGHDT and CDR2 YNNKEL (reference sequence). The CDR3 extends over 16 amino acids. The CDR3 sequence is CASSPGLAGAKNIQYF. CDR3 nucleotides: TGTGCCAGCAGCCCGGGACTAGCGGGAGCCAAAAACATTCAGTACTTC.

This clonotype was counted many times. The chain combines TRBV5-1 with TRBJ2-3; 11 bases are shared with TRBD2. In germline, CDR1 is SGHRS, CDR2 YFSETQ. Trimming took 8 bases from V and 4 from J; bases not matched to a gene: 9. CDR3 length equals 15 residues. CDR3 residues: CASTSGGTGPDTQYF. The CDR3 coding sequence is TGCGCCAGTACTAGCGGGGGAACAGGCCCAGATACGCAGTATTTT.

The chain uses TRBV29-1 and TRBJ1-5; D is possibly TRBD1 (5 bases). Germline V lookup: CDR1 SQVTM, CDR2 ANQGSEA. This CDR3 has 15 residues. V gave up 4 bases and J gave up 3 bases, with 16 bases separating them. CDR3 region: CSVAGSQGDNQPQHF. CDR3 coding DNA: TGCAGCGTTGCAGGGAGTCAGGGAGACAATCAGCCCCAGCATTTT. The full variable domain, with the rest looked up from reference TRBV29-1 and TRBJ1-5, is SAVISQKPSRDICQRGTSLTIQCQVDSQVTMMFWYRQQPGQSLTLIATANQGSEATYESGFVIDKFPISRPNLTFSTLTVSNMSPEDSSIYLCSVAGSQGDNQPQHFGDGTRLSIL.

This clonotype appeared many times. V usage is TRBV27 and J usage is TRBJ2-4; D could derive from TRBD1 or TRBD2 (6 bases each). Between the trimmed V and J ends, which lost 1 base and 1 base, there was a span of 29 bases. The CDR3 has 22 residues. CDR1 and CDR2 (germline): MNHEY, SMNVEV (reference sequence). The CDR3, as DNA: TGTGCCAGCAGTTTATTGATCCCCCCGCCCGGGGGCGAGGGTGCGGCCAAAAACATTCAGTACTTC. It translates to CASSLLIPPPGGEGAAKNIQYF.

With regard to this clonotype: Being one base from a much bigger clone, this may be a read error. The V gene is TRBV5-1, the J gene TRBJ2-5; the D gene is possibly TRBD1 (6 bases). CDR1 is SGHRS and CDR2 is YFSETQ in the germline V gene. The CDR3 runs 16 residues. The CDR3 loop is CVSSPQTRRGQETQYF. The DNA for the CDR3 is TGCGTCAGCAGCCCTCAGACTCGAAGGGGGCAAGAGACCCAGTACTTC.

This clonotype was detected many times. The chain is built from TRBV6-5 and TRBJ2-5; 8 bases map to TRBD2. Per the germline V gene, CDR1 is MNHEY and CDR2 is SVGAGI. V shed 8 bases and J 5 bases; nucleotides not matched to a gene: 13. The length of the CDR3 is 15 residues. For the CDR3, the DNA is TGTGCCAGCTTTTACGCTCGCGGGGGGTCGGAGACCCAGTACTTC. It is translated as CASFYARGGSETQYF.

In this sample, this clonotype turned up many times. The CDR3, as DNA: TGTGCCAGCACCCCGCCGGGGGACTACGTAACCGGGGAGCTGTTTTTT. Its protein product is CASTPPGDYVTGELFF. This chain connects TRBV7-2 to TRBJ2-2; 7 nucleotides align to TRBD2. The germline gives CDR1 SGHTA, CDR2 FQGNSA. V lost 7 bases and J lost 5; bases outside the gene matches: 13. The CDR3 runs 16 residues.

Notes on this clonotype: Possible read error: a much larger clone is one base away. The V and J genes are TRBV12-3 or TRBV12-4 and TRBJ2-3; tentative D call: TRBD1 (5 bases). The CDR3 length is 12 residues. DNA of the CDR3: TGTGCCTGCAGGGAAGTCACAGATACGCAGTATTTT. Protein sequence: CACREVTDTQYF.

This clonotype was observed many times. The chain joins TRBV7-9 to TRBJ2-7; D assignment may be TRBD1 or TRBD2 (5 bases each). This CDR3 has 13 residues. Germline-derived CDR1 and CDR2 are SEHNR and FQNEAQ (reference sequence). Trimming pared 4 bases from V and 3 bases from J, leaving 10 bases between. CDR3 region: CASSWGRVYEQYV. The CDR3, as DNA: TGTGCCAGCAGCTGGGGACGAGTCTACGAGCAGTACGTC.

This clonotype was seen repeatedly, ten times or more. CDR3 bases: TGCAGTGCACAGGGACCTCTACAAGAGACCCAGTACTTC. Protein sequence: CSAQGPLQETQYF. The rearrangement joins TRBV20-1 to TRBJ2-5; the D gene is possibly TRBD1 (6 bases). Per germline, CDR1 DFQATT and CDR2 SNEGSKA (reference sequence). Trimming took off 6 bases at V and 2 bases at J, with 13 bases between the two ends. The CDR3 is made up of 13 amino acids.

This clonotype came up a few times. The chain recombines TRBV6-1 with TRBJ2-3; TRBD2 agrees at 8 bases. The J segment lost 3 bases and the V segment lost 5 bases, leaving 7 bases of the junction unmatched. The CDR3 has 15 amino acids. Germline values: CDR1 MNHNS, CDR2 SASEGT. CDR3 in amino acids: CASSRSGGSTDTQYF. DNA for the CDR3: TGTGCCAGCAGTCGCAGCGGGGGCTCTACAGATACGCAGTATTTT.

This clonotype was observed many times. As DNA, the CDR3 is TGTGCCAGCAGTTCGGGGGGTAGCGGGCGGTACAATGAGCAGTTCTTC. It encodes CASSSGGSGRYNEQFF. This sequence joins TRBV5-5 and TRBJ2-1, with 7 bases that match TRBD2. Germline CDR1 and CDR2: SGHKS and YYEKEE (reference sequence). The trim removed 5 bases at V and 4 bases at J, leaving 12 bases unmatched. This CDR3 is 16 amino acids long.

This clonotype appeared many times. The chain uses TRBV4-1 and TRBJ1-4; D unclear. The CDR3 consists of 16 residues. Germline loops: CDR1 MGHRA, CDR2 YSYEKL. Trimming left V 3 bases short and J 3 bases short, with 14 bases between. The CDR3 nucleotides are TGCGCCAGCAGCCACTTACAACAGAGGGCTAATGAAAAACTGTTTTTT. Residues: CASSHLQQRANEKLFF.

This clonotype was counted ten times or more. The chain links TRBV6-1 to TRBJ2-3; a weak D match, TRBD1 (6 bases). Between the trimmed V and J ends, which lost 6 bases and 10 bases, there was a span of 20 bases. From germline, CDR1 is MNHNS and CDR2 SASEGT. The CDR3 runs to 14 residues. CDR3 coding DNA: TGTGCCAGCAGCGCCCGACAGGCACGGGATTCGCAGTATTTT. Its translation is CASSARQARDSQYF.